This T cell receptor (beta chain) was retrieved from a study of T cell changes during pregnancy in multiple sclerosis. Method: immunoSEQ multiplex PCR; TCRdb's copy keeps in-frame clones and lacks some. The sample records tens of thousands of clones, about 89% being singletons. CDR3 length equals 13 residues. Germline V gene lookup returns CDR1 ENHRY and CDR2 SYGVKD. V shed 9 bases, J shed 7 bases, and the junction held 11 bases outside the gene matches. This TCR came from a female donor in good health, enrolled as a control in a pregnancy study. V usage is TRBV10-3 and J usage is TRBJ1-2; 7 bases map to TRBD1. The material was CD4+ T cells from peripheral blood mononuclear cells, obtained after pregnancy. DNA for the CDR3: TGTGCCATTCAACAGGGGTTAATTTCTGGCTACACCTTC. Its translation: CAIQQGLISGYTF.